The present T cell receptor beta chain was sequenced within a study of glioma-infiltrating T cells after dendritic cell vaccination. Study overall: At biweekly intervals, patients got three intradermal dendritic cell vaccine injections. Findings and caveats of the study: TCR clonality showed no direct relationship with survival.

In the case of this clone: As yet, its antigen is unknown.

The CDR3 spans 14 residues. V lost 5 bases and J 4 bases, leaving 14 bases between the germline ends. Germline lookup yields CDR1 SEHNR and CDR2 FQNEAQ (reference sequence). This sample's time point: after dendritic cell vaccination, including at tumor progression/relapse. No glioblastoma patient carried an isocitrate dehydrogenase mutation. TCRdb keeps only in-frame clones here, not all; method: immunoSEQ multiplex PCR. The sample records 100,000 or so clones, around 87% being singletons. V is TRBV7-9 and J is TRBJ1-1, with D possibly TRBD1 on 6 matching bases. This sample comprised blood, obtained after dendritic cell vaccination. The receptor was isolated from a human donor with glioblastoma. The CDR3 region has the DNA TGTGCCAGCAGCCAACCGGGGGGGGCCACTGAAGCTTTCTTT. This codes for CASSQPGGATEAFF.